This T cell receptor (beta chain) was recovered during a study of tumor and adjacent non-tumor tissue in lung cancer. As for this clonotype: Its specificity is not known.

A modified ARM-PCR protocol with three rounds of nested PCR amplified TCRbeta. In TCRdb, the multiplex PCR reads were re-called with MiXCR into one record per CDR3 protein. The top ten hold approximately 22% of the sample, which has fewer than 120,000 distinct CDR3 sequences, under 90% seen once. Overall study results and limits: Compared with tumor, normal lung showed significantly lower TCR diversity.

The template was RNA from unsorted bulk tissue. This CDR3 contains 16 residues. The germline V gene encodes CDR1 SGHAT and CDR2 FQNNGV. Trimming shortened V by 9 bases and J by 10 bases, and 31 bases separated the two germline ends. Sequencing was performed on lung tumor tissue. This chain uses TRBV11-2 with TRBJ2-7; a weak D match, TRBD2 (6 bases). The TCR sequence derives from a man between 65 and 85 years old with non-small cell lung cancer. The CDR3 loop reads CASSPPLASNVQDQYF. Written as DNA, the CDR3 is TGTGCCAGTAGTCCCCCCCTAGCGTCAAACGTCCAAGATCAGTACTTC.